This T cell receptor (beta chain) originates from a study of T cell repertoires in ileal Crohn's disease. Study context: Patients had a median roughly 8-year disease duration, and roughly 38% were active smokers.

Sequenced by immunoSEQ multiplex PCR; TCRdb stores in-frame clones only, minus some. Of about 18,000 clones detected, 76% appear once; the ten largest clones hold less than 5%. This clone occurred once. Time point meaning: inflamed ileum from the surgical specimen. Germline assignment: CDR1 MNHEY and CDR2 SMNVEV (reference sequence). CDR3 length equals 15 residues. V trimming: 3 bases; J trimming: 4 bases; junction bases outside the gene matches: 5. The chain carries TRBV27 and TRBJ2-7, with TRBD2 matching 11 bases. Sequencing was carried out using ileal tissue. This TCR came from an adult with Crohn's disease. CDR3 sequence reads: CASSFKLAGVYEQYF. The CDR3, as DNA: TGTGCCAGCAGTTTCAAACTAGCGGGAGTGTACGAGCAGTACTTC.